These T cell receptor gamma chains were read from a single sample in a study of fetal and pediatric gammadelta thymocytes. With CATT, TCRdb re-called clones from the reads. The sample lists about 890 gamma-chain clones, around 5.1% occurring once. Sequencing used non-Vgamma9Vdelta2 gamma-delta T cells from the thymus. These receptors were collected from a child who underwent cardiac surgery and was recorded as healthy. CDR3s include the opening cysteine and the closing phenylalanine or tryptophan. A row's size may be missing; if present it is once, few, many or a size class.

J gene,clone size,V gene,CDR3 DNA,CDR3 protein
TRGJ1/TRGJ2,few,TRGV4,TGTGCCACCTGGGATCGATATTATAAGAAACTCTTT,CATWDRYYKKLF
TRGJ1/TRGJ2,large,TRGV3,TGTGCCACCTGGGACAGGACCCCTTATTATAAGAAACTCTTT,CATWDRTPYYKKLF
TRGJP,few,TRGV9,TGTGCCTTGTGGGAGAACGGATTGGGCAAAAAAATCAAGGTATTT,CALWENGLGKKIKVF
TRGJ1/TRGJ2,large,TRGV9,TGTGCCTTGTGGGAGGTGCGGAAGAAACTCTTT,CALWEVRKKLF
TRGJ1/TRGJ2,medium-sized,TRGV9,TGTGCCTTGTGGGAGGAAGACCGGGTTCCTAAGAAACTCTTT,CALWEEDRVPKKLF
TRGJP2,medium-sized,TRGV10,TGTGCTGCGTGGGATCGTGTTAGGACGGCCTTGTTTAGTGATTGGATCAAGACGTTT,CAAWDRVRTALFSDWIKTF
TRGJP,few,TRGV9,TGTGCCTTGTGGGGGAAGGAGTTGGGCAAAAAAATCAAGGTATTT,CALWGKELGKKIKVF
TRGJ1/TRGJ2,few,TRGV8,TGTGCCACCTGGGACCCGAATTATTATAAGAAACTCTTT,CATWDPNYYKKLF
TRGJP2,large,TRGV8,TGTGCCACCTGGGCTAGTGATTGGATCAAGACGTTT,CATWASDWIKTF
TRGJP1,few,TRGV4,TGTGCCACCTGGGATGGGCCCGCCACTGGTTGGTTCAAGATATTT,CATWDGPATGWFKIF
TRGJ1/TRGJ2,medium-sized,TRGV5,TGTGCCACCTGGGACAGGCCAGGATATAAGAAACTCTTT,CATWDRPGYKKLF
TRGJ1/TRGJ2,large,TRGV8,TGTGCCACCTGGGATCCTTATTATTATAAGAAACTCTTT,CATWDPYYYKKLF
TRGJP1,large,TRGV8,TGTGCCACCTGGGATAGAACGGATACCACTGGTTGGTTCAAGATATTT,CATWDRTDTTGWFKIF
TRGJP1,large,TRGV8,TGTGCCACCTGGGATAATAACACCACTGGTTGGTTCAAGATATTT,CATWDNNTTGWFKIF
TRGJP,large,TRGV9,TGTGCCTTGTGGGAGGTGCAAGAGTTGGGCAAAAAAATCAAGGTATTT,CALWEVQELGKKIKVF
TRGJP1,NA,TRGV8,TGTGCCACCTGGGATAGGCCAGCTGGTTGGTTCAAGATATTT,CATWDRPAGWFKIF
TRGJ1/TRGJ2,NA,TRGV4,TGTGCCACCTGGGAAGGTGGAAAGAAACTCTTT,CATWEGGKKLF